The present T cell receptor (beta chain) was sequenced within a study of T cell changes during pregnancy in multiple sclerosis. Sequenced by immunoSEQ multiplex PCR; TCRdb stores in-frame clones only, minus some. The repertoire holds fewer than 45,000 clones, with 85% to 90% as singletons. V dropped 4 bases and J dropped 2 bases, with 14 bases sitting between them. Germline V gives CDR1 SGHRS, CDR2 YFSETQ. The CDR3 is 15 amino acids. The sequenced sample was CD8+ T cells from peripheral blood mononuclear cells, obtained after pregnancy. The rearrangement links TRBV5-1 to TRBJ2-3, with D possibly TRBD2 on 6 matching bases. The receptor's source is a female donor in good health, enrolled as a control in a pregnancy study. The CDR3 spells CASSLSEGYTDTQYF. CDR3 nucleotides: TGCGCCAGCAGCCTCTCGGAGGGTTACACAGATACGCAGTATTTT. The full variable domain, with the rest looked up from reference TRBV5-1 and TRBJ2-3, is KAGVTQTPRYLIKTRGQQVTLSCSPISGHRSVSWYQQTPGQGLQFLFEYFSETQRNKGNFPGRFSGRQFSNSRSEMNVSTLELGDSALYLCASSLSEGYTDTQYFGPGTRLTVL.